This T cell receptor beta chain stems from a study of T cell responses to AZD1222 COVID-19 vaccine. As for the study in general: Pooled in the analysis were second doses at about 4 or about 12 weeks. Study results and caveats: Clonal diversity was possibly underestimated; the donors were predominantly white British and more often female. Sampling that yielded the repertoires occurred only after the peak T cell response. Seropositive AZD1222 recipients at baseline numbered only five to seven.

Concerning this clone itself: Its specificity is not known.

V was cut by 4 bases and J by 2 bases, with 9 bases left in between. Germline V gene lookup returns CDR1 MDHEN and CDR2 SYDVKM. The CDR3 length is 14 residues. The protocol was immunoSEQ multiplex PCR, while the TCRdb copy is restricted to in-frame clones and leaves out a portion. The sample includes 60,000 or so clones, more than 65% of them seen just once. The source material was peripheral blood, sampled on day 0 of AZD1222 vaccination. This chain links TRBV28 with TRBJ1-3; TRBD1 is a possible D gene (6 bases). This sequence originates from an adult in good health. The CDR3 loop is CASSSGGAGNTIYF. DNA for the CDR3: TGTGCCAGCAGTTCCGGGGGCGCTGGAAACACCATATATTTT.